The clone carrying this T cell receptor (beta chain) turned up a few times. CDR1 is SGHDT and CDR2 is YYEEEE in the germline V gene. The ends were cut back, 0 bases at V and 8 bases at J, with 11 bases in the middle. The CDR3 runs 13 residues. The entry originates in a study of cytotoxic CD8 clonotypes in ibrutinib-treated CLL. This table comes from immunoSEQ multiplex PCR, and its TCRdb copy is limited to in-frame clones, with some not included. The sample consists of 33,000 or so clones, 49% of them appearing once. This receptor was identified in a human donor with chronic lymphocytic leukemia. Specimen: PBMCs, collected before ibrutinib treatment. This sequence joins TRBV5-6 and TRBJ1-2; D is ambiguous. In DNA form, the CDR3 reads TGTGCCAGCAGCTTGGTCTGGGGAGGCGGCTACACCTTC. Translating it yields CASSLVWGGGYTF.